The subject of this entry is one TCR beta chain. Its antigen is not identified. The primer mix had 60 Vbeta and 13 Jbeta primers. Produced via immunoSEQ multiplex PCR; TCRdb's table is partial and in-frame only. The data contain some 130,000 clones, roughly 79% of them singletons. This record belongs to a study of cytomegalovirus exposure and HLA in healthy donors. Study-wide results and limits: Reports indicated that the classifier achieved high specificity and sensitivity in diagnosing cytomegalovirus status.

CDR1 SGHNT and CDR2 YYREEE come from the germline V gene (reference sequence). CDR3 length equals 15 residues. The junction had 12 bases not matched to a gene; V was cut back by 3 bases and J by 8 bases. The TCR comes from a male donor in good health and CMV-seronegative. Sequenced input: PBMCs. V and J are TRBV5-4 and TRBJ1-2; 8 nucleotides agree with TRBD1. DNA of the CDR3: TGTGCCAGCAGCTGGGCCGGACAGGGAACGGGCGGCTACACCTTC. It encodes CASSWAGQGTGGYTF. Looking up the rest from reference TRBV5-4 and TRBJ1-2 gives the full variable domain: ETGVTQSPTHLIKTRGQQVTLRCSSQSGHNTVSWYQQALGQGPQFIFQYYREEENGRGNFPPRFSGLQFPNYSSELNVNALELDDSALYLCASSWAGQGTGGYTFGSGTRLTVV.